The TCR beta chain described here comes from a study of CD4 T cells in relation to SARS-CoV-2 and coronaviruses. The CDR3 length is 13 residues. The ends were cut back, 3 bases at V and 2 bases at J, with 10 bases in the middle. CDR1 and CDR2 (germline): DFQATT, SNEGSKA (reference sequence). This clone was seen just once. Its antigen is as yet unknown. Profiling relied on immunoSEQ multiplex PCR, and the TCRdb table lists in-frame clones only, not all of them. The sample lists approximately 25,000 clones; around four fifths were seen once. Unexposed donor CD4+ T cells date from about 2011-2019, before the COVID-19 pandemic. After about ten days of culture, CD4+ T cells were isolated.

V is TRBV20-1 and J is TRBJ1-2; D not certain. The sequence came from a human donor in good health. The source material was CD4+ T cells from PBMCs, cultured in vitro. The CDR3 DNA sequence: TGCAGTGCTAGTCCGAAGGCCAACTATGGCTACACCTTC. Translation: CSASPKANYGYTF.